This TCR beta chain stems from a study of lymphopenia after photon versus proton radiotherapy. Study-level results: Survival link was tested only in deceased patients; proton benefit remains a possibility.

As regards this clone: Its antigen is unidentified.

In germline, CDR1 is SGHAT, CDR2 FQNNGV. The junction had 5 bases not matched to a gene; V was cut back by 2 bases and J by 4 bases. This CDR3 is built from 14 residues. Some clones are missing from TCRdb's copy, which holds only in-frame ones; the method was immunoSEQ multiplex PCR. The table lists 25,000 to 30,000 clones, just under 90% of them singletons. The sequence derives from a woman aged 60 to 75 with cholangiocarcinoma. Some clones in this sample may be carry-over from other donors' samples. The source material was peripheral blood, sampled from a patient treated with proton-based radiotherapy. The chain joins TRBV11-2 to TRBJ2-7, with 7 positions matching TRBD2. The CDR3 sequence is CASSLSRGGYEQYF. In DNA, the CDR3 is TGTGCCAGCAGCTTATCGCGCGGGGGTTACGAGCAGTACTTC.